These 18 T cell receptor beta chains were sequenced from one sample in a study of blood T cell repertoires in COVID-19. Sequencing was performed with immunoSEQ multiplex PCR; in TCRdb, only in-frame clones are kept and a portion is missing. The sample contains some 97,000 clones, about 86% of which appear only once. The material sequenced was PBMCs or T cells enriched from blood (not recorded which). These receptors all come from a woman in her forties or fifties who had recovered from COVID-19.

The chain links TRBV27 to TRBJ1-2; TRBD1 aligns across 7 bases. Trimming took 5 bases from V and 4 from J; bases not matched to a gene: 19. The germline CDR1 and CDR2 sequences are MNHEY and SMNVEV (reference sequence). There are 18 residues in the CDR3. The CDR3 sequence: CASSKMNSGGSLPYGYTF. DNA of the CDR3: TGTGCCAGCAGTAAGATGAACTCAGGGGGATCCCTTCCCTATGGCTACACCTTC.

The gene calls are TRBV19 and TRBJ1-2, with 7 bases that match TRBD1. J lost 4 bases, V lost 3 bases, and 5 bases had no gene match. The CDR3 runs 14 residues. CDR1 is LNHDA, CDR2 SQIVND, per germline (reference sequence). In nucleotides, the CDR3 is TGTGCCAGTAGTATGGAGGGGGCCAGCTATGGCTACACCTTC. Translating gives CASSMEGASYGYTF.

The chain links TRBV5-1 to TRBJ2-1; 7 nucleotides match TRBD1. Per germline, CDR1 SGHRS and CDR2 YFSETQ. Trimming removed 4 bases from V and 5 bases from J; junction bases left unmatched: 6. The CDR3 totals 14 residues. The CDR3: CASSRQGMDNEQFF. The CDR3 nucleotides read TGCGCCAGCAGCCGACAGGGTATGGACAATGAGCAGTTCTTC.

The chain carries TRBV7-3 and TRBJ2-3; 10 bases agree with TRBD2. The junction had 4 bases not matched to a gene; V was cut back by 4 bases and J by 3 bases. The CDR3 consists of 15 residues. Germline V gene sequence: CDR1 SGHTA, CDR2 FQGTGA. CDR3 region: CASSSAGGLTDTQYF. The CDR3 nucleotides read TGTGCCAGCAGCTCAGCGGGGGGGTTAACAGATACGCAGTATTTT.

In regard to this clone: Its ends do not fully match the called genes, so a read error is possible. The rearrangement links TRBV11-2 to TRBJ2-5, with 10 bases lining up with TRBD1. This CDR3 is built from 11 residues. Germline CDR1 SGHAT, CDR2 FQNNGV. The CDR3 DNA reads TGTGCCAGCAGCTTAGGGACAGGGGGACACTTC. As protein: CASSLGTGGHF.

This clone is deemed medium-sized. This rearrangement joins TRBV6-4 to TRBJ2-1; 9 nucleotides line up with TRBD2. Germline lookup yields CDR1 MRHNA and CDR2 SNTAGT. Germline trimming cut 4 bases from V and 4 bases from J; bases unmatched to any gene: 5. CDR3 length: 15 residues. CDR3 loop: CASSASAGGYNEQFF. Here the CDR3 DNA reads TGTGCCAGCAGTGCCAGCGCGGGGGGGTACAATGAGCAGTTCTTC.

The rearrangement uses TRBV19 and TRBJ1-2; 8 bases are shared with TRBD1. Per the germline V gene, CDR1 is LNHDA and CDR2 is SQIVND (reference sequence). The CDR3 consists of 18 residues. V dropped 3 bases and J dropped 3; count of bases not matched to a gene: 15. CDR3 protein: CASSMPPGRGRVDYGYTF. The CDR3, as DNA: TGTGCCAGTAGTATGCCCCCGGGCAGGGGGCGAGTTGACTATGGCTACACCTTC.

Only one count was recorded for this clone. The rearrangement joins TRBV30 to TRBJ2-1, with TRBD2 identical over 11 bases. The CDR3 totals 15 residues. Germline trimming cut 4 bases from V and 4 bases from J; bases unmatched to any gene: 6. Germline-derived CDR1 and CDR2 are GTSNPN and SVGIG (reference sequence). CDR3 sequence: CAWTPGLAAYNEQFF. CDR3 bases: TGTGCCTGGACCCCGGGACTAGCGGCGTACAATGAGCAGTTCTTC.

CDR3 nucleotides: TGTGCCTGGAAATCTAAACCGGGACAGGGAAACTACGAGCAGTACTTC. Its protein is CAWKSKPGQGNYEQYF. The genes are TRBV30 and TRBJ2-7; 9 bases map to TRBD1. Germline CDR1 GTSNPN, CDR2 SVGIG (reference sequence). V was clipped by 4 bases and J by 3 bases; unmatched bases: 13. The CDR3 is made up of 16 amino acids. The entire variable domain, with the rest obtained from reference TRBV30 and TRBJ2-7, is as follows: SQTIHQWPATLVQPVGSPLSLECTVEGTSNPNLYWYRQAAGRGLQLLFYSVGIGQISSEVPQNLSASRPQDRQFILSSKKLLLSDSGFYLCAWKSKPGQGNYEQYFGPGTRLTVT.

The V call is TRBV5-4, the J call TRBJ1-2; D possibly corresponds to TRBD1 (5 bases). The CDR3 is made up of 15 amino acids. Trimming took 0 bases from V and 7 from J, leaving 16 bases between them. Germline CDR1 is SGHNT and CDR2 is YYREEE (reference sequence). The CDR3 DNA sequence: TGTGCCAGCAGCTTGGGGGGTCTCAGGGTCTCTGGCTACACCTTC. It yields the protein CASSLGGLRVSGYTF.

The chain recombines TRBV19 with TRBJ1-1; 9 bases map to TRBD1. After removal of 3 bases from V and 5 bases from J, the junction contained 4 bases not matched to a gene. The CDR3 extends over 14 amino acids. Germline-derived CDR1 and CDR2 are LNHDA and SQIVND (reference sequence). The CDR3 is CASSMTGGETEAFF. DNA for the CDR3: TGTGCCAGTAGTATGACAGGGGGAGAAACTGAAGCTTTCTTT.

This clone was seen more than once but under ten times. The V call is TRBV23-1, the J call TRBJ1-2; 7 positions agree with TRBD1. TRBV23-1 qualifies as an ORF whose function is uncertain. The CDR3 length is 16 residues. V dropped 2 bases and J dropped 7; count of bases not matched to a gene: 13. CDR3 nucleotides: TGCGCCAGCAGTCAAGCCGACCCAGGGACAGCGTGTGGCTACACCTTC. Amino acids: CASSQADPGTACGYTF.

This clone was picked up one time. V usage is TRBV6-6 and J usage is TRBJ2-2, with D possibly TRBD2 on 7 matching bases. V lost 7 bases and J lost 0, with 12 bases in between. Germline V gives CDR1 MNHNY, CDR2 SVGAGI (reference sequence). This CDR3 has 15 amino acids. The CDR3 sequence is CASTRGGSNTGELFF. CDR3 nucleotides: TGTGCCAGCACTAGGGGGGGCTCGAACACCGGGGAGCTGTTTTTT.

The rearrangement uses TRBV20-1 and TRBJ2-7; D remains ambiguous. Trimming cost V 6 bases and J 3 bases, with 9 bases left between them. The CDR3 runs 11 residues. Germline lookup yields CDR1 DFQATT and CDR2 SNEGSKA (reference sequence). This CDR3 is CSAAEDYEQYF. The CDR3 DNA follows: TGCAGTGCCGCGGAAGACTACGAGCAGTACTTC.

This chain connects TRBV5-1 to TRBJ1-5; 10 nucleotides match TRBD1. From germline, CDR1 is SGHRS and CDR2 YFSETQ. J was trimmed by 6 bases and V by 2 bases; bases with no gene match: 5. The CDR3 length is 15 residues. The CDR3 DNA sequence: TGCGCCAGCAGCTTCGGACAGGGGGGTCTTCAGCCCCAGCATTTT. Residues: CASSFGQGGLQPQHF.

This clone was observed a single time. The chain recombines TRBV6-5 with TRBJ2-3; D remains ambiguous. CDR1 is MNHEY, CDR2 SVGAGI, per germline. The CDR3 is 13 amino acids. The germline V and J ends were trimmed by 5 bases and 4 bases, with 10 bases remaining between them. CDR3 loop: CASSLNRADTQYF. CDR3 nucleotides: TGTGCCAGCAGTCTAAATCGGGCAGATACGCAGTATTTT.

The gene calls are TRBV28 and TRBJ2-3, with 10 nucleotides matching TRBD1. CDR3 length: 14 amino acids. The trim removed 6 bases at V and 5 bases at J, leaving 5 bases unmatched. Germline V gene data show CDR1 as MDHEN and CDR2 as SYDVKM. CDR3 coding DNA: TGTGCCAGCAGGGGACAGGGGCAGGGAGATACGCAGTATTTT. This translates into CASRGQGQGDTQYF.

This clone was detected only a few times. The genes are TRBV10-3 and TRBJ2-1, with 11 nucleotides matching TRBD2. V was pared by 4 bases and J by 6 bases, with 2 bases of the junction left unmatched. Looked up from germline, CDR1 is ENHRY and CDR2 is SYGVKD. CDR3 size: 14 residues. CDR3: CAISGTSGSNEQFF. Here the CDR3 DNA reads TGTGCCATCAGTGGGACTAGCGGGTCCAATGAGCAGTTCTTC.